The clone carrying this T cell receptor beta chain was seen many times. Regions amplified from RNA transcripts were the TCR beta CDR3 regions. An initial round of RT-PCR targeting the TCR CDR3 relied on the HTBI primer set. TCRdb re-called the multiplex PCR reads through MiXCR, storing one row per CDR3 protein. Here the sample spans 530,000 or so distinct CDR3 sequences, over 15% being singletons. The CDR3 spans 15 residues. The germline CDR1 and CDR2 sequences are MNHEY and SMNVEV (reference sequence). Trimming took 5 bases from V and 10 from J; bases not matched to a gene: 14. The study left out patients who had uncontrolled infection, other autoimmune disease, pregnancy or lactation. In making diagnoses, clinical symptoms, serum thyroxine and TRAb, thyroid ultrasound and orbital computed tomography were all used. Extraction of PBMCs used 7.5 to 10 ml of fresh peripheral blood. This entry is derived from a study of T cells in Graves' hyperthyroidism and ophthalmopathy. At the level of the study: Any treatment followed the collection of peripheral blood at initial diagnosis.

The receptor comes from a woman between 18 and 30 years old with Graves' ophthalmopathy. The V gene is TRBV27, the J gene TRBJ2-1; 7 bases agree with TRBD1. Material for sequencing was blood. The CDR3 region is CASSQKLPGQREQFF. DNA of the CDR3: TGTGCCAGCAGTCAAAAACTGCCGGGACAGCGAGAGCAGTTCTTC.